This TCR beta chain was found in a study of blood T cell repertoires in COVID-19 (dated by TCRdb to the early 2020s). A note on the overall study: Samples covering the acute and convalescent phases of COVID-19 were provided by collaborators in the United States, Italy and Spain. The dataset comprised deeply sampled blood TCRbeta repertoires from subjects exposed to, actively infected with, or recovered from COVID-19. The repertoires were released in a freely available public database meant as a resource for research on the immune response to SARS-CoV-2. A de-identified subject ID, COVID-19 status, age in years and sex were almost always included in the sample metadata. The samples were drawn from the first 160 participants of the ongoing ImmuneRACE study and from about 1,200 subjects provided by 6 global collaborators. The prospective study material was composed of cDNA or gDNA derived from T cells, B-cell-depleted T cells, or PBMCs. Where available, HLA class I and class II types were taken from metadata supplied by the sample provider and were not determined by assay-based typing. On the study overall, not on this receptor specifically: The amount of clinical and demographic metadata varied by source and participant and was provided uncurated.

TCRbeta CDR3 regions were amplified from genomic DNA using the immunoSEQ Assay, a bias-controlled multiplex PCR. The published analysis was carried out like this. The number of nucleated cells in each sample was estimated by amplification of reference gene primers within the assay. Sequence reads were collapsed and filtered to measure the absolute abundance of every unique TCRbeta CDR3 rearrangement. For each sample, productive Simpson clonality was calculated by taking the square root of Simpson's diversity index across productive rearrangements. This is the immuneACCESS table as TCRdb keeps it, with only in-frame sequences that have V and J called. A part of the clones is gone; compared with another copy, unresolved V genes explain less than half, and the rest is unexplained. Clonal size and the V and J genes are those of that table, whereas D and trimming came from the DNA. The sample yields 55,000 to 70,000 clones; more than 90% were counted once. The ten largest clones add up to 5.5% to 6% of the sample.

As encoded in the germline V gene, CDR1 is LGHNA while CDR2 is YNFKEQ. From cysteine to phenylalanine, the CDR3 is 12 amino acids long. The DNA shown is the 36-base CDR3, in frame from base 1. Trimming costs V 2 bases and J 6 bases, and their ends lie 5 bases apart. The collaborating institutions used their own protocols to collect whole blood in K2EDTA tubes. For TCRbeta analysis, collaborators shipped samples in one of three forms: frozen whole blood, isolated PBMCs, or DNA extracted from either of those sample types. This clone has a handful of counts. No antigen is known for it. One base away there is no much larger clone; base qualities are not given.

The receptor's source is a human donor in a cohort sampled during active COVID-19. Recombination connected TRBV4-2 to TRBJ1-5; a confident D gene designation cannot be given. Input material: peripheral blood. In nucleotide form, the sequence is TGTGCCAGCAGCCAATCCGGTCAGCCCCAGCATTTT. Its protein product is CASSQSGQPQHF.